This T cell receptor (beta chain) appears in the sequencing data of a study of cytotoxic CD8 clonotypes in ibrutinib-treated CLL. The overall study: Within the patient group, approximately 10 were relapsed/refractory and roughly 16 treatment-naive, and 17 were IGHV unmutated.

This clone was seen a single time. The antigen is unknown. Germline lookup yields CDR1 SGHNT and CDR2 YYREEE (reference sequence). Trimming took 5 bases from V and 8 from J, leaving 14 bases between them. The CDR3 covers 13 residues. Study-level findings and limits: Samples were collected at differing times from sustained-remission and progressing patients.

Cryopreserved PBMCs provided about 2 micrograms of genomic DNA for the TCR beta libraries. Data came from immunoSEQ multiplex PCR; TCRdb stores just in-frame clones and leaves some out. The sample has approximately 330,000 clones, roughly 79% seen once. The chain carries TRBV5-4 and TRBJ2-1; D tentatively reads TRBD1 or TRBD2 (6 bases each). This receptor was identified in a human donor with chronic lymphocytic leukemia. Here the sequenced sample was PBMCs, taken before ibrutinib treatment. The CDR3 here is CASRMGGKDEQFF. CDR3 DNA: TGTGCCAGCAGGATGGGGGGCAAGGATGAGCAGTTCTTC.